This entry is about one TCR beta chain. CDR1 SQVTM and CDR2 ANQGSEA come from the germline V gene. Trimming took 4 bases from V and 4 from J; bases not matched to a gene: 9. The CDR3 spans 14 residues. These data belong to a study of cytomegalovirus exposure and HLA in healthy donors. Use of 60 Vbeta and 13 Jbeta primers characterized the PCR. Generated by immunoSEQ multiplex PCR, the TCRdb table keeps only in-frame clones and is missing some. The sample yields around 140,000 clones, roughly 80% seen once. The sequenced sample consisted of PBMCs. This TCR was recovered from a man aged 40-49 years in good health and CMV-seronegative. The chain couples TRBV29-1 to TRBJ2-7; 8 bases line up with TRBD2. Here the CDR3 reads CSVARGGAQYEQYF. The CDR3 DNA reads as TGCAGCGTTGCTCGGGGGGGGGCCCAATACGAGCAGTACTTC.